These T cell receptor beta chains were read from a single sample in a study of cytomegalovirus exposure and HLA in healthy donors. This table comes from immunoSEQ multiplex PCR, and its TCRdb copy is limited to in-frame clones, with some not included. The data contain 150,000 to 200,000 clones, nearly 90% of them singletons. Material for sequencing was PBMCs. The receptors shown here come from a man aged 18 to 29 in good health and CMV-seropositive. The CDR3 runs from the conserved cysteine through the conserved F or W. The D gene is left open where the match is weak. Not all rows give a size; the values are once, few, many and, for expanded clones, a class.

>NA|TRBJ2-2|NA|TRBV4-1
TGCGCCAGCAGTCCCAGGACGCTAGCGATCGCGAACACCGGGGAGCTGTTTTTT
CASSPRTLAIANTGELFF
>NA|TRBJ1-5|NA|TRBV6-5
TGTGCCAGCAGTGAACAGGGTGGGCAGCCCCAGCATTTT
CASSEQGGQPQHF
>NA|TRBJ1-5|NA|TRBV25-1
TGTGCCAGCAGTGAATTTAGTGGCAATCAGCCCCAGCATTTT
CASSEFSGNQPQHF
>TRBD1|TRBJ2-7|NA|TRBV28
TGTGCCAGCAGTTCACCGACAGGGGGCCGGTACGAGCAGTACTTC
CASSSPTGGRYEQYF
>NA|TRBJ1-1|NA|TRBV11-2
TGTGCCAGCAGCTTAGATTATCGTGAAGCTTTCTTT
CASSLDYREAFF
>NA|TRBJ1-1|NA|TRBV19
TGTGCCAGTAGAGACTCCCGGAACACTGAAGCTTTCTTT
CASRDSRNTEAFF
>NA|TRBJ2-7|NA|TRBV28
TGTGCCAGCAGTTCCCGGGGGACCCACGAGCAGTACTTC
CASSSRGTHEQYF
>NA|TRBJ2-2|once|TRBV4-1
TGCGCCAGCAGCCAAGCTAGGACACGAACCGGGGAGCTGTTTTTT
CASSQARTRTGELFF
>NA|TRBJ1-2|NA|TRBV5-4
TGTGCCAGCAGCCCCGAGACAAAGGATGGCTACACCTTC
CASSPETKDGYTF
>NA|TRBJ2-4|few|TRBV6-1
TGTGCCAGCAGTGAATTACGGCGGGGCATTCAGTACTTC
CASSELRRGIQYF
>NA|TRBJ2-1|NA|TRBV6-6
TGTGCCAGCAGTTACTCGGAGGGAAGTCATGAGCAGTTCTTC
CASSYSEGSHEQFF
>NA|TRBJ2-7|NA|TRBV28
TGTGCCAGCAGTTTATGGGACAGATCCTACGAGCAGTACTTC
CASSLWDRSYEQYF
>TRBD2|TRBJ2-1|once|TRBV29-1
TGCAGCGCCAAACTAGCGGGAGGTGCCAATGAGCAGTTCTTC
CSAKLAGGANEQFF
>TRBD1|TRBJ1-6|once|TRBV27
TGTGCCAGCAGTTTATCGGGGACAGGGCGTTCACCCCTCCACTTT
CASSLSGTGRSPLHF
>TRBD1|TRBJ1-5|NA|TRBV11-1
TGTGCCAGCAGCTTAACAGGGGATCAGCCCCAGCATTTT
CASSLTGDQPQHF
>NA|TRBJ2-1|NA|TRBV27
TGTGCCAGCAGTTTTTCGGCGGGGCCCGCCGCAGATGAGCAGTTCTTC
CASSFSAGPAADEQFF
>TRBD2|TRBJ2-7|NA|TRBV7-2
TGTGCCAGCAGCTTAGGCGCGGGACTAGCGGGGGAGCAGTACTTC
CASSLGAGLAGEQYF
>TRBD2|TRBJ2-7|NA|TRBV6-5
TGTGCCAGCAGTAAAAAGCGGGAGGGATCCTACGAGCAGTACTTC
CASSKKREGSYEQYF
>NA|TRBJ2-1|once|TRBV2
TGTGCCAGCAGTCTAACCGGCAATGAGCAGTTCTTC
CASSLTGNEQFF
>TRBD1|TRBJ2-7|NA|TRBV6-5
TGTGCCAGCAGCCTACGACAGGGGTACGAGCAGTACTTC
CASSLRQGYEQYF
>TRBD1|TRBJ1-3|NA|TRBV30
TGTGCCTGGAGTGCCACGGGAAGGGACAGTTGGGGAAACACCATATATTTT
CAWSATGRDSWGNTIYF
>NA|TRBJ1-1|few|TRBV27
TGTGCCAGCAGGTATATCGGGAACGGGGGGTACACTGAAGCTTTCTTT
CASRYIGNGGYTEAFF
>TRBD1|TRBJ2-2|NA|TRBV4-2
TGTGCCAGCAGCCGAGACCGACAGGGGGACTACACCGGGGAGCTGTTTTTT
CASSRDRQGDYTGELFF
>TRBD2|TRBJ2-7|NA|TRBV2
TGTGCCAGCAGTGATGGGGGAGGGCTAGCGGTCACCTACGAGCAGTACTTC
CASSDGGGLAVTYEQYF
>TRBD2|TRBJ2-1|NA|TRBV7-3
TGTGCCAGCAGCTTATCACTAGCGGGAATAACCTACAATGAGCAGTTCTTC
CASSLSLAGITYNEQFF
>TRBD2|TRBJ2-7|NA|TRBV7-2
TGTGCCAGCAGCTTAGTCACTAGCGGGACCCGGGGAGAGCAGTACTTC
CASSLVTSGTRGEQYF
>NA|TRBJ2-2|NA|TRBV5-4
TGTGCCAGCAGTCTACCGGGACTTCCTAACACCGGGGAGCTGTTTTTT
CASSLPGLPNTGELFF
>NA|TRBJ2-3|NA|TRBV29-1
TGCAGCGTTGAAGATCGGTCCGTTAGCACAGATACGCAGTATTTT
CSVEDRSVSTDTQYF
>TRBD2|TRBJ2-1|NA|TRBV5-4
TGTGCCAGCAGCGGCCGCTCAGGGACTAGCGCAAACAATGAGCAGTTCTTC
CASSGRSGTSANNEQFF
>NA|TRBJ2-1|NA|TRBV11-3
TGTGCCAGCAGCTTAGGTAATAGCAATGAGCAGTTCTTC
CASSLGNSNEQFF
>TRBD2|TRBJ2-1|NA|TRBV9
TGTGCCAGCAGCGATAGGACTAGCGGAACCAATGAGCAGTTCTTC
CASSDRTSGTNEQFF
>TRBD1|TRBJ1-2|NA|TRBV14
TGTGCCAGCAGCCGATCGACAGGGGGGAGCTATGGCTACACCTTC
CASSRSTGGSYGYTF
>NA|TRBJ2-3|NA|TRBV11-2
TGTGCCAGCAGCTTAGATGGGTTGGGGAAGGAGGCAGATACGCAGTATTTT
CASSLDGLGKEADTQYF
>TRBD2|TRBJ2-1|NA|TRBV30
TGTGCCTGGAGTGGGGGACTAGGCGGGAATGAGCAGTTCTTC
CAWSGGLGGNEQFF
>NA|TRBJ1-2|NA|TRBV29-1
TGCAGCGTTGAAGATAGGCAGGGGCTGTATGGCTACACCTTC
CSVEDRQGLYGYTF
>TRBD2|TRBJ2-1|NA|TRBV11-3
TGTGCCAGCAGCTTACTAGCGGGGGGCTACAATGAGCAGTTCTTC
CASSLLAGGYNEQFF
>NA|TRBJ1-1|NA|TRBV27
TGTGCCAGCACTCAAAATGGAGGGCTATCTGAAGCTTTCTTT
CASTQNGGLSEAFF